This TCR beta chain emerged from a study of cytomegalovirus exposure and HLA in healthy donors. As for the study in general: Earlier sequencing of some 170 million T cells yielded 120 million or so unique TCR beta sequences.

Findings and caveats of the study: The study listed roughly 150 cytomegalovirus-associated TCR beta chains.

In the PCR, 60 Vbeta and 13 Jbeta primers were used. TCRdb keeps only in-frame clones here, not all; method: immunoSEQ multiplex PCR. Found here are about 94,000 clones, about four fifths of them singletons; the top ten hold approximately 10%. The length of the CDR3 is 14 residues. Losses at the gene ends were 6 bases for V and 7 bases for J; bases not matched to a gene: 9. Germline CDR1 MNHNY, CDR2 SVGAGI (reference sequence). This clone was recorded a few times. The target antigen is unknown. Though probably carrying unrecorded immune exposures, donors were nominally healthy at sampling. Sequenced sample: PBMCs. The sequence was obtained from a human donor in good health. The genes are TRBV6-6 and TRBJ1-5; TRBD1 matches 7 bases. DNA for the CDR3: TGTGCCAGCAGCTACGACAGGGAAGGACAGCCCCAGCATTTT. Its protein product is CASSYDREGQPQHF.